This T cell receptor beta chain was captured in a study of blood T cell repertoires in COVID-19. Between the trimmed V and J ends, which lost 4 bases and 2 bases, there was a span of 9 bases. The germline V gene has CDR1 LNHDA and CDR2 SQIVND (reference sequence). This CDR3 is 14 amino acids long. The method was immunoSEQ multiplex PCR; TCRdb's version includes in-frame clones alone and lacks a portion of them. Among about 300,000 clones listed, nearly 90% were seen once. Sequencing input: PBMCs or T cells enriched from blood (not recorded which). The receptor comes from a woman between 25 and 40 years old who had recovered from COVID-19. V is TRBV19 and J is TRBJ1-5; tentative D call: TRBD1 (6 bases). The DNA for the CDR3 is TGTGCCAGTAGTAGGCCAGGGGGCAATCAGCCCCAGCATTTT. Its translation is CASSRPGGNQPQHF.